Given below is one T cell receptor beta chain in context. Its antigen is as yet unknown. Profiling relied on immunoSEQ multiplex PCR, and the TCRdb table lists in-frame clones only, not all of them. The data contain some 1,400,000 clones, approximately 97% of them singletons. This entry belongs to a study of shared clonotypes between healthy human individuals. The CDR3 is 17 residues long. The germline V gene encodes CDR1 LNHDA and CDR2 SQIVND (reference sequence). The V end lost 2 bases, the J end lost 7 bases, and 23 bases lay between the germline ends. General study results and limits: Few donors limited the genetic and exposure-history diversity represented. Compared with clonotypes that all four donors shared, non-shared clonotypes had lower generation probabilities.

This receptor was obtained from a man between 25 and 39 years old in good health. The chain couples TRBV19 to TRBJ1-2, with D hard to call. The sequenced material came from naive CD4+ T cells sorted from blood. Specified subset: CD45RA+ positively selected. CDR3 in DNA: TGTGCCAGTAGTATAATGGGAGGACGCGCTCGAAGGAGTGGCTACACCTTC. Translated: CASSIMGGRARRSGYTF.